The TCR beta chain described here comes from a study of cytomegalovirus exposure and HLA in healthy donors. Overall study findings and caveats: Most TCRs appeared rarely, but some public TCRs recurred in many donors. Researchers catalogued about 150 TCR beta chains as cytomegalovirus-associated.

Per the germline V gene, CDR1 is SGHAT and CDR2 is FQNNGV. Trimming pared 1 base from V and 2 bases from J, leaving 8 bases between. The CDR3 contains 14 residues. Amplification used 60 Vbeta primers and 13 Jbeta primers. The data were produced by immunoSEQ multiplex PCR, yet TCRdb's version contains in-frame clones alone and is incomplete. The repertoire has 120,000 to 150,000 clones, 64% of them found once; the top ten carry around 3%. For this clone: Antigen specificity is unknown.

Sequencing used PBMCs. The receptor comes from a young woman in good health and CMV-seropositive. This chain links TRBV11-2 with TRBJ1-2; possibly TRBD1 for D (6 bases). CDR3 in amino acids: CASSLVTGNYGYTF. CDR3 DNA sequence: TGTGCCAGCAGCTTAGTCACAGGGAACTATGGCTACACCTTC.